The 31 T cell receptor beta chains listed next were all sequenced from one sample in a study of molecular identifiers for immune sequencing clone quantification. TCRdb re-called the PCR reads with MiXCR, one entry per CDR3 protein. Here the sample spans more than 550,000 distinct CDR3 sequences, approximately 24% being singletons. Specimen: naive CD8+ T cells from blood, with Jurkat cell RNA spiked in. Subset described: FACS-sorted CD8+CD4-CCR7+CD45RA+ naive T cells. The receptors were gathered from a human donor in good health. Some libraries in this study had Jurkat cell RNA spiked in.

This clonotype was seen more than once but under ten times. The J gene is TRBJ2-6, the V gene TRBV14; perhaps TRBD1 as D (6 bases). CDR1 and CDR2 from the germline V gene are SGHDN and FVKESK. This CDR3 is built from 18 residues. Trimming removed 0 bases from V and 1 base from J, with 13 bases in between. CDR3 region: CASSQDFTGSSGANVLTF. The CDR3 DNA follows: TGTGCCAGCAGCCAAGATTTTACAGGGTCATCTGGGGCCAACGTCCTGACTTTC.

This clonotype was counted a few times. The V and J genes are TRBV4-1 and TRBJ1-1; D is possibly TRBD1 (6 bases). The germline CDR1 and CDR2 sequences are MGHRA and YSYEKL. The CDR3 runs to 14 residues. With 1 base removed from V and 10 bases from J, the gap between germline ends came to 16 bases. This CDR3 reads CASSQADRPSSAFF. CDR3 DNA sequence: TGCGCCAGCAGCCAAGCCGACAGGCCTTCCTCAGCTTTCTTT.

Here the CDR3 reads CASRWTGEYTEAFF. The CDR3 nucleotides are TGCGCCAGCAGATGGACAGGGGAGTACACTGAAGCTTTCTTT. The V call is TRBV5-1, the J call TRBJ1-1, with 9 bases lining up with TRBD1. Germline lookup yields CDR1 SGHRS and CDR2 YFSETQ. The CDR3 consists of 14 residues. Losses at the gene ends were 5 bases for V and 3 bases for J; bases not matched to a gene: 5.

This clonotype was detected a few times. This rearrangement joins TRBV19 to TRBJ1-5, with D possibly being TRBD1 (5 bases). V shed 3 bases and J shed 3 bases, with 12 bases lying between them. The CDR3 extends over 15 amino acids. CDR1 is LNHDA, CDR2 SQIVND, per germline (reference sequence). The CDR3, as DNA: TGTGCCAGTAGTATCTTTGGGGGTAACAATCAGCCCCAGCATTTT. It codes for CASSIFGGNNQPQHF.

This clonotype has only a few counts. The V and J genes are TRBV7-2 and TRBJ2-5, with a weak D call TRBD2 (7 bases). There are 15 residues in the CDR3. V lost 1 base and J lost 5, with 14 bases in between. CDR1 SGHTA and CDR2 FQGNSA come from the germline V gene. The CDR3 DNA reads TGTGCCAGCAGCTTAGTCAGGGGAGGGTTCGAGACCCAGTACTTC. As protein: CASSLVRGGFETQYF.

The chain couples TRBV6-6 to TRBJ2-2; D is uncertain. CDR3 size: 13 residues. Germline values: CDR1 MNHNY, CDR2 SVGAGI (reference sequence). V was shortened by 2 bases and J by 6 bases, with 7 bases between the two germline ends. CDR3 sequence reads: CASSYNGAGELFF. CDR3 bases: TGTGCCAGCAGTTACAATGGCGCCGGGGAGCTGTTTTTT.

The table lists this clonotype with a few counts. The CDR3 is CAWTPRPTTTYEQYF. The CDR3 DNA reads TGTGCCTGGACCCCGCGGCCTACAACAACCTACGAGCAGTACTTC. The rearrangement joins TRBV30 to TRBJ2-7; D call uncertain. CDR3 length equals 15 residues. Trimming took off 4 bases at V and 2 bases at J, with 18 bases between the two ends. Germline CDR1 and CDR2: GTSNPN and SVGIG (reference sequence). The entire variable domain, with the rest obtained from reference TRBV30 and TRBJ2-7, is as follows: SQTIHQWPATLVQPVGSPLSLECTVEGTSNPNLYWYRQAAGRGLQLLFYSVGIGQISSEVPQNLSASRPQDRQFILSSKKLLLSDSGFYLCAWTPRPTTTYEQYFGPGTRLTVT.

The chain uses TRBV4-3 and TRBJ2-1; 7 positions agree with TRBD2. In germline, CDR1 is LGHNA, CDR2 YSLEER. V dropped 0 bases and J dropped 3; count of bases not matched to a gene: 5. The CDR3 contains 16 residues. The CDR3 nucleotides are TGCGCCAGCAGCCAAGATCAAGGGAGGGGCTACAATGAGCAGTTCTTC. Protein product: CASSQDQGRGYNEQFF.

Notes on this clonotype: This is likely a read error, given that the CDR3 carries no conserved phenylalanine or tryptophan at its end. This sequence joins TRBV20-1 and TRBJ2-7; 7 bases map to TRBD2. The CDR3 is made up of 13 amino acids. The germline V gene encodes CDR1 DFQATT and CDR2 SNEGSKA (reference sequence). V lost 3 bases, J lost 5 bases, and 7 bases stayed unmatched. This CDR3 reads CSARGLAENEQYS. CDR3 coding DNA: TGCAGTGCTAGGGGCCTAGCGGAGAACGAGCAGTACTCC.

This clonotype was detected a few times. CDR3 loop: CASSYSKGAEQYF. In DNA form, the CDR3 reads TGTGCCAGCAGTTACTCGAAGGGGGCCGAGCAGTACTTC. The rearrangement uses TRBV6-6 and TRBJ2-7, with 7 nucleotides matching TRBD1. The CDR3 runs 13 residues. Per the germline V gene, CDR1 is MNHNY and CDR2 is SVGAGI (reference sequence). The V gene end was trimmed by 0 bases and the J gene end by 6 bases; junction bases not matched to a gene: 2.

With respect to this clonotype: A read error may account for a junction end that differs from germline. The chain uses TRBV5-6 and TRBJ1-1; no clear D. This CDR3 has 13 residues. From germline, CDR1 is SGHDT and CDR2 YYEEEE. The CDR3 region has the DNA TGTGCCATCAGCAATCCCGGGAGAAACGAAGCTTTCTTT. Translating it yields CAISNPGRNEAFF.

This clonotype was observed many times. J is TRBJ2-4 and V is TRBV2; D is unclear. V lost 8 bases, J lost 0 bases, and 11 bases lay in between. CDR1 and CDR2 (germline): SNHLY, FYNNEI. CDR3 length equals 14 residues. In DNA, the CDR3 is TGTGCCAGCTCGATCGACGCAGCCAAAAACATTCAGTACTTC. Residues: CASSIDAAKNIQYF.

This CDR3 is CASSLGLLAGNYEQYF. CDR3 coding DNA: TGTGCCAGCAGCTTAGGCCTACTAGCGGGAAACTACGAGCAGTACTTC. The rearrangement joins TRBV13 to TRBJ2-7; 10 nucleotides agree with TRBD2. This CDR3 comprises 16 residues. Germline V CDR1 and CDR2: PRHDT, FYEKMQ (reference sequence). V shed 0 bases, J shed 3 bases, and the junction held 5 bases outside the gene matches.

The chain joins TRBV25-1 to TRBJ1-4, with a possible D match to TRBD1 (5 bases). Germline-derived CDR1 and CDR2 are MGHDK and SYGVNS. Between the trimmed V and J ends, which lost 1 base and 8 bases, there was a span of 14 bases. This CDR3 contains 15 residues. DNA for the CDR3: TGTGCCAGCAGTGAATTAGAGGGGCTGGCAGAAAAACTGTTTTTT. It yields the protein CASSELEGLAEKLFF.

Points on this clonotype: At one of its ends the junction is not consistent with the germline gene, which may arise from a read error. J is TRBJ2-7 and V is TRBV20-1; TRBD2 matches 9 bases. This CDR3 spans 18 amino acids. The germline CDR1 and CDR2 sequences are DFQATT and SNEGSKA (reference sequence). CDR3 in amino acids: CGARWGGRAGLSSYEQYF. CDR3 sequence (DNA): TGCGGTGCTAGATGGGGCGGGAGGGCCGGACTTAGCTCCTACGAGCAGTACTTC.

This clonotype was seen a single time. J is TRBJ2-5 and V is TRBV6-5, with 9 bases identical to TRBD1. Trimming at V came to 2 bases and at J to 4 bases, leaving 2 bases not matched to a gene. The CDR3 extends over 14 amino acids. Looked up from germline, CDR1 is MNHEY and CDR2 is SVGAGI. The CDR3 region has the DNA TGTGCCAGCAGTTACGACAGGGGGGTAGAGACCCAGTACTTC. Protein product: CASSYDRGVETQYF.

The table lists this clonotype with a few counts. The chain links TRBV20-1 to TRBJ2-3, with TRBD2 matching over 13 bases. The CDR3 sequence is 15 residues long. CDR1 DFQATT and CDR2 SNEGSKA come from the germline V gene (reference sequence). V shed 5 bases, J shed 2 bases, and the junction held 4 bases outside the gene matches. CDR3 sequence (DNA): TGCAGTGCTCGGGGACTAGCGGGAAACACAGATACGCAGTATTTT. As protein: CSARGLAGNTDTQYF.

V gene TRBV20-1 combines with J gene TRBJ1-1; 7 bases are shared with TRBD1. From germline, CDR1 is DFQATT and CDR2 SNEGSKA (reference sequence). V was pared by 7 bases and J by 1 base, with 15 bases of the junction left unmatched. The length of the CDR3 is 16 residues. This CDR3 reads CSGMEGANSWNTEAFF. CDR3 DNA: TGCAGTGGGATGGAGGGGGCTAATTCATGGAACACTGAAGCTTTCTTT.

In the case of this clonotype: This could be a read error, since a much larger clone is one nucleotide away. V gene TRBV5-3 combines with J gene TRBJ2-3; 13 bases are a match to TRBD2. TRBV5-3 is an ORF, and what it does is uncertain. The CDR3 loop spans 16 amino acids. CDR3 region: CASSSLLAGGPGTRYF. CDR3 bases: TGTGCCAGCAGCTCCTTACTAGCGGGAGGGCCCGGTACGCGGTATTTT.

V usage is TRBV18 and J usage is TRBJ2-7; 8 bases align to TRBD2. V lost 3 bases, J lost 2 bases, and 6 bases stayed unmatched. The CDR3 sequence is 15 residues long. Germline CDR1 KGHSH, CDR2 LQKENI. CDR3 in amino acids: CASSPGRVDPYEQYF. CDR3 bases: TGTGCCAGCTCACCCGGGAGGGTAGATCCCTACGAGCAGTACTTC.

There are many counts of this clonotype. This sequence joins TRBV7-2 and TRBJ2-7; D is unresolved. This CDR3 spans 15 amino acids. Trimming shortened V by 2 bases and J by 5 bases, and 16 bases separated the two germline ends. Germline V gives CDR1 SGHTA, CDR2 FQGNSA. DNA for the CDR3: TGTGCCAGCAGCTTACCCTCGACCCGGCGGAACGAGCAGTACTTC. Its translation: CASSLPSTRRNEQYF.

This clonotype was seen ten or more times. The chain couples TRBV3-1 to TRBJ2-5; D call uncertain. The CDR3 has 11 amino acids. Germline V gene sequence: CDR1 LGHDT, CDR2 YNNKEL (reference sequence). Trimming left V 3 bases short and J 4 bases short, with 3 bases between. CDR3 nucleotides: TGTGCCAGCAGCCATTCAGAGACCCAGTACTTC. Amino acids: CASSHSETQYF.

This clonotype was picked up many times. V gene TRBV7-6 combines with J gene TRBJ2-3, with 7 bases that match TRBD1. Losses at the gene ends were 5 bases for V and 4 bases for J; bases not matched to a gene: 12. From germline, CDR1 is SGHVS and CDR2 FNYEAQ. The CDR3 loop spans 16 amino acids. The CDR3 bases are TGTGCCAGCAGCCCCCCGACAGGGAAGCTTCCAGATACGCAGTATTTT. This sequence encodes CASSPPTGKLPDTQYF.

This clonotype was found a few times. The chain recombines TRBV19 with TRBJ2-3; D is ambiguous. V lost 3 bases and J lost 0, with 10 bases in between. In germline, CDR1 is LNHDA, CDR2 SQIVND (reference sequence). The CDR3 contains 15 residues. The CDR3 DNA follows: TGTGCCAGTAGTATCGAGGCAAGAAGCACAGATACGCAGTATTTT. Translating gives CASSIEARSTDTQYF.

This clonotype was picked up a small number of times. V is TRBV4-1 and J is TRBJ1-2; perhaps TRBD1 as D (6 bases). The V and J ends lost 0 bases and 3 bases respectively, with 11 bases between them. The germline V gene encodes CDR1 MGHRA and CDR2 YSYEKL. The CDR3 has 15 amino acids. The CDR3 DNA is TGCGCCAGCAGCCAAGATGGCCAGGGGTACTATGGCTACACCTTC. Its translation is CASSQDGQGYYGYTF.

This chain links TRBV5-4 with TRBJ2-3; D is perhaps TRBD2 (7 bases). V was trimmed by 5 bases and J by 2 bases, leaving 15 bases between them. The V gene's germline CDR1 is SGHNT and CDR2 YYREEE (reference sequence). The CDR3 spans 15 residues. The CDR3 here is CASSLGEGHTDTQYF. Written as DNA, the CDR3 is TGTGCCAGCAGTCTCGGGGAGGGACACACAGATACGCAGTATTTT.

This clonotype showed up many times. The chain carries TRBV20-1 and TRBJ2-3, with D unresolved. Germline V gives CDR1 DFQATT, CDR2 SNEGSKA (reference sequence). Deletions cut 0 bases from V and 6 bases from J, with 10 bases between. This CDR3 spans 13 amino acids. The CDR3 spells CSAREFSGDTQYF. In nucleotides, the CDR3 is TGCAGTGCTAGAGAATTCTCAGGTGATACGCAGTATTTT.

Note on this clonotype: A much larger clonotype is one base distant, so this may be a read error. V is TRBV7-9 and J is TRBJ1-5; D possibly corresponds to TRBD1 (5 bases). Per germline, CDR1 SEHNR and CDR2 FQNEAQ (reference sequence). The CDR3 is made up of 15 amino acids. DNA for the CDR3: TGTGCCGGCAGCTTCGGCCCAGGGTTAAGTGGGTCCCAGCATTTT. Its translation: CAGSFGPGLSGSQHF.

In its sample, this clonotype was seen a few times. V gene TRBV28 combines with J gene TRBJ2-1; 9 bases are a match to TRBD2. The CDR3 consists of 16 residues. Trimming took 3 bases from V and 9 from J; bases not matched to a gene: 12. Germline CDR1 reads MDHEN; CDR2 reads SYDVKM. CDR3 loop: CASSLIYAGGGVEQFF. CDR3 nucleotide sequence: TGTGCCAGCAGTTTGATATATGCGGGAGGGGGTGTTGAGCAGTTCTTC.

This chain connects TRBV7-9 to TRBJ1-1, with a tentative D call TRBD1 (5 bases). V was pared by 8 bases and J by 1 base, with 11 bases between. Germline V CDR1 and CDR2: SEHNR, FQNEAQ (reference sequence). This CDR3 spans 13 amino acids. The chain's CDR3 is CASEQQANTEAFF. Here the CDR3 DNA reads TGTGCCAGCGAACAACAGGCGAACACTGAAGCTTTCTTT.

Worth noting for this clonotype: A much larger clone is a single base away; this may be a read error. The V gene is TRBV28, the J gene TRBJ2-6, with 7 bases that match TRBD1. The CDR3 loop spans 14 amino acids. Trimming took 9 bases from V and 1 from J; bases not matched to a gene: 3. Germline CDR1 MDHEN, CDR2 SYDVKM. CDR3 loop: CAREQGSGANVLTF. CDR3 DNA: TGTGCCAGAGAACAGGGGTCTGGGGCCAACGTCCTGACTTTC. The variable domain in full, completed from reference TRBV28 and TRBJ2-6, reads DVKVTQSSRYLVKRTGEKVFLECVQDMDHENMFWYRQDPGLGLRLIYFSYDVKMKEKGDIPEGYSVSREKKERFSLILESASTNQTSMYLCAREQGSGANVLTFGAGSRLTVL.